This entry features one TCR beta chain sequence. What it recognizes is unknown. The source of the sample is a study of T cell repertoires in cytomegalovirus infection. Overall study context: HLA-C-restricted CMV epitopes, recently identified, and well-studied HLA-B-restricted ones were used by the study.

CDR3 length equals 15 residues. The ends lost 6 bases at V and 4 bases at J; junction bases unmatched: 10. Study conclusions and caveats: Pooled public TCR beta family frequency picked out CMV carriers with the relevant HLA. Across the ex vivo response, the dominant clonotypes were HLA-C-restricted CMV-specific TCR beta clonotypes.

TCRdb recomputed calls from the reads with MiXCR, one row per CDR3 protein. Of tens of thousands of distinct CDR3 sequences listed, roughly 20% are singletons. The sequence came from a human donor in good health (CMV status not recorded). Some clones in this sample may be carry-over from other donors' samples. Here the sequenced sample was CD8+ T cells from cultured PBMCs, taken from culture after CMV antigen stimulation. This sequence joins TRBV12-3 or TRBV12-4 and TRBJ1-2, with TRBD1 matching 8 bases. CDR3 region: CASRGGAGGVYGYTF. CDR3 DNA sequence: TGTGCCAGCAGGGGGGGGGCAGGGGGCGTCTATGGCTACACCTTC.